A selection of T cell receptor beta chains follows, all from one sample in a study of blood T cell repertoires in COVID-19. The assay was immunoSEQ multiplex PCR, and TCRdb's table has in-frame clones only and misses some. The sample shows roughly 180,000 clones, 81% of them seen only once. The sample consisted of PBMCs or T cells enriched from blood (not recorded which). The receptors here all came from a woman between 35 and 50 years old with acute COVID-19. Each CDR3 is given with its conserved first and last residue. D genes are given only for firm matches. Expanded clones are given a class, and other clones once, few, many or no size at all.

cdr3_aa	cdr3_nt	d_call	v_call	j_call	clone_size
CASSIVLTGAGNQPQHF	TGTGCCAGTAGTATTGTCCTTACAGGGGCGGGCAATCAGCCCCAGCATTTT	TRBD1	TRBV19	TRBJ1-5	-
CASSDRDSGNTIYF	TGTGCCAGCAGCGACCGGGACAGCGGAAACACCATATATTTT	TRBD1	TRBV7-9	TRBJ1-3	once
CASHRGDAYNEQFF	TGTGCCAGTCACAGGGGGGACGCCTACAATGAGCAGTTCTTC	TRBD1	TRBV19	TRBJ2-1	-
CASSRARLAGNDIQYF	TGTGCCAGCAGCCGTGCACGACTAGCGGGTAATGACATTCAGTACTTC	TRBD2	TRBV5-4	TRBJ2-4	-
CASSLNSGRASETQYF	TGCGCCAGCAGCTTGAACAGCGGGAGGGCCTCCGAGACCCAGTACTTC	TRBD2	TRBV5-1	TRBJ2-5	-
CASSPGSSYEQYF	TGTGCCAGCAGCCCCGGGAGCTCCTACGAGCAGTACTTC	-	TRBV9	TRBJ2-7	-
CASSPHPGGAGNEQFF	TGTGCCAGCAGCCCCCACCCGGGTGGGGCAGGCAATGAGCAGTTCTTC	-	TRBV7-3	TRBJ2-1	few
CASSSQRSSVNEQFF	TGTGCCAGCAGCTCGCAGCGGTCTAGCGTGAATGAGCAGTTCTTC	-	TRBV7-3	TRBJ2-1	-
CASSPSAGFYGYTF	TGTGCCAGCAGCCCCTCGGCAGGGTTCTATGGCTACACCTTC	-	TRBV7-2	TRBJ1-2	-
CASSPGREREAGVHADTQYF	TGTGCCAGCAGCCCCGGGAGAGAGCGGGAGGCCGGGGTCCATGCAGATACGCAGTATTTT	TRBD2	TRBV11-3	TRBJ2-3	-
CASSPAGVAYEQFF	TGTGCCAGCAGCCCCGCGGGAGTTGCATATGAGCAGTTCTTC	TRBD2	TRBV4-2	TRBJ2-1	-
CASSPPGRTEAFF	TGTGCCAGCTCACCGCCGGGTAGGACTGAAGCTTTCTTT	-	TRBV18	TRBJ1-1	-
CASIVGGRGLSDTQYF	TGTGCCAGCATCGTGGGGGGCAGGGGGCTCTCAGATACGCAGTATTTT	TRBD1	TRBV7-6	TRBJ2-3	-
CASSGLKGGTGEFYGYTF	TGTGCCAGCAGTGGCTTAAAAGGTGGGACAGGAGAGTTCTATGGCTACACCTTC	TRBD1	TRBV25-1	TRBJ1-2	-
CASSLGQTERTEAFF	TGCGCCAGCAGCTTGGGTCAGACTGAGAGGACTGAAGCTTTCTTT	-	TRBV5-1	TRBJ1-1	-
CASSAGGGETQYF	TGTGCCAGCAGCGCAGGGGGCGGGGAGACCCAGTACTTC	TRBD1	TRBV5-5	TRBJ2-5	-
CASSWTGGSYNEQFF	TGTGCCAGCAGCTGGACGGGCGGGAGCTACAATGAGCAGTTCTTC	TRBD2	TRBV11-2	TRBJ2-1	-
CASRSSAATGYGYTF	TGTGCCAGCAGATCATCGGCGGCTACGGGCTATGGCTACACCTTC	-	TRBV27	TRBJ1-2	-
CASSDRGHEQYF	TGTGCCAGCAGCGACAGGGGGCACGAGCAGTACTTC	TRBD1	TRBV6-5	TRBJ2-7	-
CASSLGQGANVLTF	TGTGCCAGCAGCTTGGGGCAGGGGGCCAACGTCCTGACTTTC	-	TRBV5-6	TRBJ2-6	-
CASSTESSYNEQFF	TGTGCCAGCAGTACCGAGAGCTCCTACAATGAGCAGTTCTTC	-	TRBV2	TRBJ2-1	-
CASSQGGGRNTGELFF	TGTGCCAGCAGCCAAGGAGGAGGGCGGAACACCGGGGAGCTGTTTTTT	-	TRBV7-2	TRBJ2-2	-
CASSIRQAPEAFF	TGTGCCAGTAGTATCAGACAGGCTCCGGAAGCTTTCTTT	-	TRBV19	TRBJ1-1	-
CASSHSGGTGYGYTF	TGTGCCAGCAGCCACTCAGGGGGGACGGGATATGGCTACACCTTC	TRBD1	TRBV7-9	TRBJ1-2	-
CASRGGAGTDTQYF	TGCGCCAGCCGTGGGGGGGCCGGCACAGATACGCAGTATTTT	-	TRBV5-1	TRBJ2-3	-
CATGVEGLPNEQFF	TGTGCCACCGGGGTGGAGGGCCTCCCCAATGAGCAGTTCTTC	-	TRBV15	TRBJ2-1	-
CASSSRQGAPKNIQYF	TGTGCCAGCAGCTCACGACAGGGGGCTCCCAAAAACATTCAGTACTTC	TRBD1	TRBV7-9	TRBJ2-4	-
CSVEKTSGLGTREQFF	TGCAGCGTTGAAAAGACTAGCGGCCTCGGGACCCGAGAGCAGTTCTTC	TRBD2	TRBV29-1	TRBJ2-1	-
CASSPRGSGYGYTF	TGTGCCAGCAGTCCACGGGGGTCCGGCTATGGCTACACCTTC	-	TRBV27	TRBJ1-2	-
CASSTGGFVNEQFF	TGTGCCAGTAGTACGGGAGGTTTCGTAAATGAGCAGTTCTTC	TRBD2	TRBV19	TRBJ2-1	-
CASSRGRAGLYNEQFF	TGTGCCAGCTCACGGGGAAGAGCGGGGTTATACAATGAGCAGTTCTTC	TRBD2	TRBV18	TRBJ2-1	-
CASSPDLVAISTEAFF	TGTGCCAGCAGCCCAGACTTGGTCGCTATTAGCACTGAAGCTTTCTTT	-	TRBV7-8	TRBJ1-1	-
CSASLTGEYQPQHF	TGCAGTGCTAGTCTTACAGGGGAGTACCAGCCCCAGCATTTT	TRBD1	TRBV20-1	TRBJ1-5	-
CASRDGQRREQYF	TGTGCCAGTAGGGACGGACAGCGGCGCGAGCAGTACTTC	-	TRBV19	TRBJ2-7	-
CASSRTAEGPSTDTQYF	TGCGCCAGCAGCCGAACCGCGGAGGGCCCTAGCACAGATACGCAGTATTTT	-	TRBV4-1	TRBJ2-3	-
CASSLGSLAGGPRTDTQYF	TGTGCCAGCAGCTTAGGATCACTAGCGGGAGGGCCCAGGACAGATACGCAGTATTTT	TRBD2	TRBV7-9	TRBJ2-3	once
CASSTRDGINYGYTF	TGTGCCAGCAGTACGCGGGACGGAATAAACTATGGCTACACCTTC	-	TRBV6-5	TRBJ1-2	-
CASSLALSGNTGELFF	TGCGCCAGCAGCTTGGCTCTTAGCGGGAACACCGGGGAGCTGTTTTTT	-	TRBV5-1	TRBJ2-2	-
CASGLQMGGYTF	TGTGCTAGTGGTTTACAGATGGGTGGCTACACCTTC	-	TRBV12-5	TRBJ1-2	-
CASSPQGSNEQFF	TGTGCCAGTAGCCCCCAGGGGTCCAATGAGCAGTTCTTC	-	TRBV19	TRBJ2-1	-
CASSLAMGGRYGYTF	TGTGCCAGCAGCTTAGCGATGGGGGGGCGCTATGGCTACACCTTC	-	TRBV11-2	TRBJ1-2	-
CASSRAAVYNEQFF	TGTGCCAGCTCACGTGCAGCGGTCTACAATGAGCAGTTCTTC	-	TRBV18	TRBJ2-1	-
CASSQSGPKTDTQYF	TGTGCCAGCAGTCAAAGCGGGCCCAAAACCGATACGCAGTATTTT	-	TRBV27	TRBJ2-3	-
CASSELTSGYYNEQFF	TGTGCCAGTAGCGAATTGACTAGCGGGTATTACAATGAGCAGTTCTTC	TRBD2	TRBV19	TRBJ2-1	few
CASSLKFQGALAGYTF	TGTGCCAGCAGCTTAAAATTCCAGGGGGCGCTTGCTGGCTACACCTTC	TRBD1	TRBV7-2	TRBJ1-2	few
CASCIGGGALGEQFF	TGTGCCAGCTGTATTGGGGGAGGCGCTTTAGGTGAGCAGTTCTTC	-	TRBV19	TRBJ2-1	-
CASSPDDHREGYEQYF	TGTGCCAGCAGTCCTGACGACCACCGAGAGGGCTACGAGCAGTACTTC	-	TRBV27	TRBJ2-7	-
CASSLGQPNQPQHF	TGTGCCAGCAGCTTGGGACAGCCCAATCAGCCCCAGCATTTT	TRBD1	TRBV7-9	TRBJ1-5	-
CAISEMGRDGDYEQYF	TGTGCCATCAGTGAGATGGGGCGGGACGGCGACTACGAGCAGTACTTC	-	TRBV10-3	TRBJ2-7	many
CASTQAGDTQYF	TGTGCCAGCACCCAAGCGGGAGATACGCAGTATTTT	-	TRBV6-5	TRBJ2-3	-
CASSPRDRVAFGQYF	TGTGCCAGCAGTCCTCGGGACAGGGTGGCCTTTGGGCAGTACTTC	TRBD1	TRBV27	TRBJ2-7	once
CASSARTSGRAEFF	TGTGCCAGCAGCGCCCGGACTAGCGGGAGGGCGGAGTTCTTC	TRBD2	TRBV7-8	TRBJ2-1	once
CASSSDRGLEGYTF	TGCGCCAGCAGCTCGGACAGGGGGCTTGAAGGCTACACCTTC	TRBD1	TRBV5-1	TRBJ1-2	-
CASSLSATNPGF	TGTGCCAGCAGTTTAAGCGCGACCAATCCGGGCTTC	-	TRBV12-3/TRBV12-4	TRBJ1-2	-
CASTPGVAGGEQFF	TGTGCCAGCACCCCTGGGGTAGCGGGCGGGGAGCAGTTCTTC	TRBD2	TRBV9	TRBJ2-1	-
CASRWTDSNQPQHF	TGTGCCAGTAGGTGGACTGATAGCAATCAGCCCCAGCATTTT	-	TRBV19	TRBJ1-5	-
CASSQELETEAFF	TGTGCCAGCAGCCAAGAACTAGAGACTGAAGCTTTCTTT	-	TRBV14	TRBJ1-1	-
CASREGGMNTEAFF	TGCGCCAGCCGGGAAGGGGGCATGAACACTGAAGCTTTCTTT	TRBD1	TRBV5-1	TRBJ1-1	-
CATNGQGPIVNQPQHF	TGTGCCACTAACGGACAGGGGCCTATCGTAAATCAGCCCCAGCATTTT	TRBD1	TRBV19	TRBJ1-5	-
CASSGGSEKLFF	TGTGCCAGCAGTGGAGGCAGCGAAAAACTGTTTTTT	-	TRBV2	TRBJ1-4	-